One and the same sample provided the 30 T cell receptor beta chains below, sequenced in a study of T cell repertoires in cytomegalovirus infection. TCRdb analysed the reads with MiXCR anew, one entry per CDR3 protein. The sample consists of over 90,000 distinct CDR3 sequences, 16% of them appearing once. The sequenced sample was PBMCs. These receptors were taken from a human donor in good health (CMV status not recorded). Some clones in this sample may be carry-over from other donors' samples.

The genes are TRBV7-2 and TRBJ2-3; 11 nucleotides align to TRBD2. The CDR3 loop spans 16 amino acids. CDR1 SGHTA and CDR2 FQGNSA come from the germline V gene. V lost 5 bases, J lost 1 base, and 5 bases stayed unmatched. The CDR3 sequence is CASSARTSGRTDTQYF. The CDR3 DNA follows: TGTGCCAGCAGCGCTAGGACTAGCGGGCGCACAGATACGCAGTATTTT.

The table lists this clonotype with a few counts. V and J are TRBV2 and TRBJ1-6; 9 bases fit TRBD1. There are 16 residues in the CDR3. Germline assignment: CDR1 SNHLY and CDR2 FYNNEI. J was trimmed by 7 bases and V by 3 bases; bases with no gene match: 7. The CDR3, as DNA: TGTGCCAGCAGTGACCGTACAGGGGGCGGCAATTCACCCCTCCACTTT. Its translation: CASSDRTGGGNSPLHF. Filled out from reference TRBV2 and TRBJ1-6, the complete variable domain reads EPEVTQTPSHQVTQMGQEVILRCVPISNHLYFYWYRQILGQKVEFLVSFYNNEISEKSEIFDDQFSVERPDGSNFTLKIRSTKLEDSAMYFCASSDRTGGGNSPLHFGNGTRLTVT.

The chain couples TRBV9 to TRBJ2-1; D not certain. CDR1 is SGDLS and CDR2 is YYNGEE in the germline V gene. CDR3 size: 14 residues. V was shortened by 0 bases and J by 9 bases, with 13 bases between the two germline ends. This chain's CDR3 is CASSVVQLYGEQFF. The CDR3 nucleotides are TGTGCCAGCAGCGTAGTTCAACTTTATGGTGAGCAGTTCTTC.

On this clonotype itself: A junction boundary mismatches the germline segment, possibly from a read error. The chain links TRBV12-3 or TRBV12-4 to TRBJ2-1; D possibly corresponds to TRBD2 (8 bases). The length of the CDR3 is 14 residues. The CDR3 loop reads CGSRGLAGYNEQFF. In DNA, the CDR3 is TGTGGCAGCAGGGGGTTAGCGGGATACAATGAGCAGTTCTTC.

This clonotype has ten or more counts. The chain joins TRBV7-2 to TRBJ1-1; 10 positions match TRBD1. The CDR3 has 15 amino acids. The V gene end was trimmed by 5 bases and the J gene end by 1 base; junction bases not matched to a gene: 4. Per the germline V gene, CDR1 is SGHTA and CDR2 is FQGNSA. CDR3 sequence: CASSVRQGANTEAFF. The CDR3 DNA follows: TGTGCCAGCAGCGTCCGACAGGGGGCGAACACTGAAGCTTTCTTT.

At least ten counts were recorded for this clonotype. The chain couples TRBV7-8 to TRBJ2-1; 8 nucleotides align to TRBD2. V shed 2 bases, J shed 4 bases, and the junction held 7 bases outside the gene matches. This CDR3 comprises 16 residues. The germline V gene has CDR1 SGHVS and CDR2 FQNEAQ. The CDR3 nucleotides are TGTGCCAGCAGCTTACCTGTAGCGGGGTTATACAATGAGCAGTTCTTC. Amino acids: CASSLPVAGLYNEQFF. The full variable domain, with the rest looked up from reference TRBV7-8 and TRBJ2-1, is GAGVSQSPRYKVAKRGQDVALRCDPISGHVSLFWYQQALGQGPEFLTYFQNEAQLDKSGLPSDRFFAERPEGSVSTLKIQRTQQEDSAVYLCASSLPVAGLYNEQFFGPGTRLTVL.

This clonotype was picked up many times. The V gene is TRBV11-2, the J gene TRBJ1-3; no clear D. This CDR3 contains 17 residues. The V gene's germline CDR1 is SGHAT and CDR2 FQNNGV. V gave up 4 bases and J gave up 0 bases, with 16 bases separating them. CDR3 DNA sequence: TGTGCCAGCAGCTCGATTTCTTGGGCTAGCTCTGGAAACACCATATATTTT. The encoded protein is CASSSISWASSGNTIYF.

In this sample, this clonotype turned up a few times. The J gene is TRBJ1-2, the V gene TRBV29-1, with TRBD1 identical over 7 bases. In germline, CDR1 is SQVTM, CDR2 ANQGSEA. The CDR3 is 13 residues long. J was trimmed by 5 bases and V by 6 bases; bases with no gene match: 9. The CDR3 is CSVSPGTEYGYTF. The CDR3 nucleotides read TGCAGCGTATCACCCGGGACAGAGTATGGCTACACCTTC.

The CDR3 region is CSARQGNTGELFF. CDR3 in DNA: TGCAGTGCTAGGCAGGGGAACACCGGGGAGCTGTTTTTT. The rearrangement uses TRBV20-1 and TRBJ2-2; a weak D match, TRBD1 (5 bases). Looked up from germline, CDR1 is DFQATT and CDR2 is SNEGSKA (reference sequence). The CDR3 loop spans 13 amino acids. Between the trimmed V and J ends, which lost 3 bases and 1 base, there was a span of 6 bases.

This clonotype was detected many times. The V call is TRBV28, the J call TRBJ1-4; a weak D match, TRBD1 (5 bases). The V and J ends lost 2 bases and 8 bases respectively, with 18 bases between them. The CDR3 is 16 amino acids. In germline, CDR1 is MDHEN, CDR2 SYDVKM. The DNA for the CDR3 is TGTGCCAGCAGTTTAACAACCCCAGGGCTCGGGGAAAAACTGTTTTTT. It specifies CASSLTTPGLGEKLFF.

Many counts were recorded for this clonotype. The chain links TRBV7-2 to TRBJ1-5; D is unresolved. CDR1 is SGHTA and CDR2 is FQGNSA in the germline V gene. The CDR3 consists of 15 residues. The V and J ends lost 1 base and 1 base respectively, with 8 bases between them. CDR3 sequence: CASSLGGESNQPQHF. The DNA for the CDR3 is TGTGCCAGCAGCTTAGGTGGAGAGAGCAATCAGCCCCAGCATTTT.

This clonotype was seen only a few times. The chain links TRBV29-1 to TRBJ1-3; TRBD1 matches 7 bases. This CDR3 is 13 amino acids long. Germline V lookup: CDR1 SQVTM, CDR2 ANQGSEA. CDR3 nucleotides: TGCGGGGGACAGCAGCTTCCTGGAAACACCATATATTTT. Amino acid sequence: CGGQQLPGNTIYF. Full variable domain (outside the CDR3, taken from reference TRBV29-1 and TRBJ1-3): SAVISQKPSRDICQRGTSLTIQCQVDSQVTMMFWYRQQPGQSLTLIATANQGSEATYESGFVIDKFPISRPNLTFSTLTVSNMSPEDSSIYLCGGQQLPGNTIYFGEGSWLTVV.

The chain joins TRBV5-1 to TRBJ2-3, with 7 positions matching TRBD1. The CDR3 sequence is 16 residues long. Germline V gene sequence: CDR1 SGHRS, CDR2 YFSETQ. The J segment lost 4 bases and the V segment lost 3 bases, leaving 11 bases of the junction unmatched. The CDR3 nucleotides read TGCGCCAGCAGCTACCGGGACAGCCAAGCGGCAGATACGCAGTATTTT. Translated: CASSYRDSQAADTQYF.

V usage is TRBV27 and J usage is TRBJ1-2, with D unclear. The CDR3 extends over 13 amino acids. Between the trimmed V and J ends, which lost 8 bases and 7 bases, there was a span of 17 bases. Germline V gives CDR1 MNHEY, CDR2 SMNVEV (reference sequence). The CDR3: CASANDQKGGYTF. The CDR3 DNA reads TGTGCCAGCGCGAACGACCAAAAGGGTGGCTACACCTTC.

The chain employs TRBV27 and TRBJ2-2; possible D gene TRBD2, 7 bases. Germline-derived CDR1 and CDR2 are MNHEY and SMNVEV (reference sequence). The CDR3 runs to 15 residues. Trimming cost V 2 bases and J 1 base, with 8 bases left between them. CDR3 DNA: TGTGCCAGCAGTTTAAGGGGGGGGAACACCGGGGAGCTGTTTTTT. Its protein product is CASSLRGGNTGELFF.

The V gene is TRBV7-3, the J gene TRBJ2-7, with 9 bases fitting TRBD1. The CDR3 runs 13 residues. V was pared by 5 bases and J by 7 bases, with 6 bases of the junction left unmatched. The germline V gene encodes CDR1 SGHTA and CDR2 FQGTGA. CDR3 loop: CASSAGTGQEQYF. DNA for the CDR3: TGTGCCAGCAGCGCTGGGACAGGGCAAGAGCAGTACTTC.

This clonotype appeared a few times. This rearrangement joins TRBV29-1 to TRBJ2-3, with 9 nucleotides matching TRBD2. CDR3 length: 15 residues. CDR1 SQVTM and CDR2 ANQGSEA come from the germline V gene. With V trimmed by 4 bases and J by 2 bases, 7 bases remained unmatched. CDR3 nucleotides: TGCAGCGTTGCGGCGGCTAGCGGGGCCACAGATACGCAGTATTTT. Amino acid sequence: CSVAAASGATDTQYF.

This sequence joins TRBV2 and TRBJ2-3, with D possibly TRBD2 on 5 matching bases. This CDR3 has 14 amino acids. Trimming took 5 bases from V and 2 from J, leaving 11 bases between them. Germline CDR1 and CDR2: SNHLY and FYNNEI. The CDR3 nucleotides are TGTGCCAGCAGTCCTCGGGGAAACACAGATACGCAGTATTTT. It specifies CASSPRGNTDTQYF.

There are a few counts of this clonotype. The chain is built from TRBV6-8 and TRBJ2-5, with D unclear. Germline CDR1 is MNHGY and CDR2 is SAAAGT. Deletions cut 8 bases from V and 0 bases from J, with 10 bases between. The CDR3 runs to 13 residues. This CDR3 reads CASSRQYQETQYF. The DNA for the CDR3 is TGTGCCAGCTCTAGGCAGTACCAAGAGACCCAGTACTTC.

This clonotype has more than one count but fewer than ten. The gene calls are TRBV2 and TRBJ1-2; a possible D gene is TRBD1 (5 bases). The germline V and J ends were trimmed by 7 bases and 8 bases, with 11 bases remaining between them. Germline V lookup: CDR1 SNHLY, CDR2 FYNNEI. The CDR3 sequence is 11 residues long. The CDR3: CASKEGLGYTF. The CDR3 DNA follows: TGTGCCAGCAAGGAGGGGTTAGGCTACACCTTC.

This clonotype occurred many times. The chain combines TRBV7-2 with TRBJ2-5; unclear D gene. Germline CDR1 SGHTA, CDR2 FQGNSA. V was clipped by 0 bases and J by 5 bases, with 4 bases between them. This CDR3 is built from 12 residues. DNA for the CDR3: TGTGCCAGCAGCTTAGCATTCGAGACCCAGTACTTC. Translating gives CASSLAFETQYF.

This clonotype has a count of ten or more. The V call is TRBV12-3 or TRBV12-4, the J call TRBJ1-5; D is uncertain. The CDR3 extends over 14 amino acids. The germline V and J ends were trimmed by 0 bases and 6 bases, with 9 bases remaining between them. The DNA of the CDR3 is TGTGCCAGCAGTTTAGCGCTGGCAATTCAGCCCCAGCATTTT. Translation gives CASSLALAIQPQHF.

This clonotype was observed many times. This chain connects TRBV7-8 to TRBJ2-1, with 10 positions matching TRBD2. This CDR3 has 14 amino acids. V trimming: 2 bases; J trimming: 9 bases; junction bases outside the gene matches: 4. Germline lookup yields CDR1 SGHVS and CDR2 FQNEAQ. The CDR3 is CASSLPRLAGEQFF. The CDR3 nucleotides are TGTGCCAGCAGCTTACCCCGACTAGCGGGTGAGCAGTTCTTC.

Ten or more counts support this clonotype. CDR3 sequence: CASSLLTGGHQPQHF. As DNA, the CDR3 is TGTGCCAGCAGCTTATTGACAGGCGGTCATCAGCCCCAGCATTTT. The chain is built from TRBV6-2 or TRBV6-3 and TRBJ1-5; D may be TRBD1 (6 bases). The germline V and J ends were trimmed by 6 bases and 5 bases, with 17 bases remaining between them. This CDR3 has 15 amino acids. Germline values: CDR1 MNHEY, CDR2 SVGEGT.

This clonotype was observed a handful of times. The chain combines TRBV12-3 or TRBV12-4 with TRBJ2-5, with 9 bases fitting TRBD2. This CDR3 has 15 residues. With 6 bases clipped from V and 0 bases from J, the junction kept 5 bases outside the gene matches. The CDR3 spells CASSWQRGDQETQYF. For the CDR3, the DNA is TGTGCCAGCAGCTGGCAGCGGGGGGACCAAGAGACCCAGTACTTC.

This clonotype was seen many times. Compared with germline, one end of the junction differs, possibly owing to a read error. The chain is built from TRBV7-7 and TRBJ2-1; TRBD2 matches 9 bases. The CDR3 spans 15 residues. CDR1 is SSHAT and CDR2 is FNYEAQ in the germline V gene (reference sequence). The CDR3 sequence: CASSSLGGGANEQFF. CDR3 sequence (DNA): TGTGCTAGCAGCTCGTTGGGCGGGGGGGCAAATGAGCAGTTCTTC.

This clonotype was counted between two and nine times. The V call is TRBV20-1, the J call TRBJ2-2; TRBD1 is a possible D gene (5 bases). The germline CDR1 and CDR2 sequences are DFQATT and SNEGSKA (reference sequence). V was shortened by 0 bases and J by 3 bases, with 20 bases between the two germline ends. The CDR3 extends over 18 amino acids. The CDR3 protein is CSARDSAGSGWDTGELFF. As DNA, the CDR3 is TGCAGTGCTAGAGATTCGGCAGGGTCAGGGTGGGACACCGGGGAGCTGTTTTTT.

In its sample, this clonotype was seen a few times. The chain links TRBV28 to TRBJ2-3; 8 positions match TRBD2. The germline V gene encodes CDR1 MDHEN and CDR2 SYDVKM. This CDR3 contains 12 residues. The V segment lost 6 bases and the J segment 5 bases; nucleotides outside the gene matches: 1. The DNA for the CDR3 is TGTGCCAGCAGCGGGGGGGGAGATACGCAGTATTTT. It yields the protein CASSGGGDTQYF.

This clonotype was observed a handful of times. This chain uses TRBV25-1 with TRBJ2-5, with TRBD2 identical over 7 bases. In germline, CDR1 is MGHDK, CDR2 SYGVNS. V gave up 3 bases and J gave up 2 bases; unmatched junction bases: 6. CDR3 length: 15 residues. The CDR3 DNA reads as TGTGCCAGCAGTGATGGGGGGGGACCACAAGAGACCCAGTACTTC. Translation gives CASSDGGGPQETQYF.

This clonotype was seen at least ten times. J is TRBJ2-2 and V is TRBV6-2 or TRBV6-3; D unresolved. The germline V gene encodes CDR1 MNHEY and CDR2 SVGEGT. CDR3 length: 11 amino acids. V was clipped by 4 bases and J by 7 bases, with 4 bases between them. The CDR3 DNA reads TGTGCCAGCAGTTTACGCGGGGAGCTGTTTTTT. This encodes CASSLRGELFF.